These 6 T cell receptor beta chains were sequenced from one sample in a study of shared clonotypes between healthy human individuals. Repertoires were generated with immunoSEQ multiplex PCR, while TCRdb's copy carries only in-frame clones and drops some. The repertoire includes approximately 500,000 clones, 96% of them detected once, and about 0.064% sits in the top ten. Sequencing input: naive CD4+ T cells sorted from blood. Subset here: CD45RA+ positively selected. These receptors all stem from a young woman in good health.

The rearrangement joins TRBV7-6 to TRBJ2-1; 8 bases agree with TRBD2. Germline CDR1 and CDR2: SGHVS and FNYEAQ. After removal of 1 base from V and 2 bases from J, the junction contained 7 bases not matched to a gene. The CDR3 extends over 17 amino acids. CDR3 sequence: CASSLGPLAVTYNEQFF. DNA of the CDR3: TGTGCCAGCAGCTTAGGTCCACTAGCGGTTACCTACAATGAGCAGTTCTTC. The variable domain in full, with the rest retrieved from reference TRBV7-6 and TRBJ2-1, is GAGVSQSPRYKVTKRGQDVALRCDPISGHVSLYWYRQALGQGPEFLTYFNYEAQQDKSGLPNDRFSAERPEGSISTLTIQRTEQRDSAMYRCASSLGPLAVTYNEQFFGPGTRLTVL.

The chain combines TRBV5-4 with TRBJ2-6; D might be TRBD2 (5 bases). The CDR3 consists of 16 residues. CDR1 SGHNT and CDR2 YYREEE come from the germline V gene (reference sequence). Trimming took 0 bases from V and 2 from J, leaving 9 bases between them. The CDR3 protein is CASSLEGRAGANVLTF. The DNA of the CDR3 is TGTGCCAGCAGCTTGGAAGGGCGGGCTGGGGCCAACGTCCTGACTTTC.

This chain connects TRBV6-1 to TRBJ2-1; TRBD1 matches at 7 bases. Germline CDR1 and CDR2: MNHNS and SASEGT. CDR3 length: 14 residues. The J segment lost 2 bases and the V segment lost 8 bases, leaving 6 bases of the junction unmatched. The CDR3 DNA follows: TGTGCCAGCTCACAGGGGTGGACCTACAATGAGCAGTTCTTC. Amino acids: CASSQGWTYNEQFF.

The chain joins TRBV5-1 to TRBJ1-6; D is unclear. There are 14 residues in the CDR3. CDR1 and CDR2 (germline): SGHRS, YFSETQ. V was shortened by 0 bases and J by 5 bases, with 6 bases between the two germline ends. CDR3 amino acids: CASSLARDNSPLHF. As DNA, the CDR3 is TGCGCCAGCAGCTTGGCCCGAGATAATTCACCCCTCCACTTT.

The chain joins TRBV4-1 to TRBJ2-5, with 7 bases fitting TRBD1. The J call is uncertain, as TRBJ2-7 better fits the DNA end. Per germline, CDR1 MGHRA and CDR2 YSYEKL. The CDR3 totals 16 residues. Here the CDR3 DNA reads TGCGCCAGCAGCCGTGACCGACAGGGTTTACAGGGCGAGCAGTACTTC. Residues: CASSRDRQGLQGEQYF.

The CDR3 is CASSGDRASYEQYF. The CDR3 coding sequence is TGTGCCAGTAGTGGGGACAGGGCTTCCTACGAGCAGTACTTC. The chain recombines TRBV19 with TRBJ2-7; 9 positions match TRBD1. Trimming cost V 5 bases and J 1 base; bases outside gene matches: 3. The CDR3 loop spans 14 amino acids. CDR1 is LNHDA and CDR2 is SQIVND in the germline V gene (reference sequence). Full variable domain (remainder filled in from reference TRBV19 and TRBJ2-7): DGGITQSPKYLFRKEGQNVTLSCEQNLNHDAMYWYRQDPGQGLRLIYYSQIVNDFQKGDIAEGYSVSREKKESFPLTVTSAQKNPTAFYLCASSGDRASYEQYFGPGTRLTVT.